These 32 T cell receptor beta chains originate from one sample sequenced in a study of OX40 agonist ivuxolimab in advanced cancers. Using immunoSEQ multiplex PCR, the repertoire was profiled, and TCRdb retains in-frame clones only, with some absent. The sample includes roughly 70,000 clones, about 87% of them seen just once. This specimen consisted of CD4+ or CD8+ T cells sorted from blood, obtained in a trial of the OX40 agonist ivuxolimab. The receptors come from an adult with an advanced solid tumor such as melanoma, head and neck, liver or kidney cancer.

This sequence joins TRBV5-1 and TRBJ2-3, with 7 bases lining up with TRBD1. The V and J ends lost 4 bases and 3 bases, in that order; junction bases with no gene match: 14. CDR1 is SGHRS, CDR2 YFSETQ, per germline. There are 17 residues in the CDR3. The CDR3 protein is CASSLYQRTGGTDTQYF. In nucleotides, the CDR3 is TGCGCCAGCAGCCTTTACCAGAGGACAGGCGGAACAGATACGCAGTATTTT. Together with reference TRBV5-1 and TRBJ2-3, the CDR3 gives the full variable domain: KAGVTQTPRYLIKTRGQQVTLSCSPISGHRSVSWYQQTPGQGLQFLFEYFSETQRNKGNFPGRFSGRQFSNSRSEMNVSTLELGDSALYLCASSLYQRTGGTDTQYFGPGTRLTVL.

The V gene is TRBV5-1, the J gene TRBJ1-1, with 9 bases matching TRBD1. CDR3 size: 16 residues. Germline assignment: CDR1 SGHRS and CDR2 YFSETQ. The ends lost 3 bases at V and 1 base at J; junction bases unmatched: 7. CDR3 DNA: TGCGCCAGCAGCTACAGGGGGCAAGGAGGGAACACTGAAGCTTTCTTT. Translation: CASSYRGQGGNTEAFF.

The chain recombines TRBV6-1 with TRBJ2-3; D unclear. The V gene lost 6 bases and the J gene lost 2 bases, with 12 bases spanning the gap. The germline gives CDR1 MNHNS, CDR2 SASEGT. The CDR3 totals 14 residues. CDR3 in amino acids: CASRLSINTDTQYF. CDR3 nucleotides: TGTGCCAGCAGGCTTTCGATTAACACAGATACGCAGTATTTT.

V is TRBV15 and J is TRBJ2-3; 9 positions agree with TRBD1. The CDR3 covers 16 residues. CDR1 and CDR2 (germline): LNHNV, YYDKDF (reference sequence). The J segment lost 3 bases and the V segment lost 2 bases, leaving 6 bases of the junction unmatched. CDR3 bases: TGTGCCACCAGCAGACCGACAGGGGGAAGGACAGATACGCAGTATTTT. Translated, it gives CATSRPTGGRTDTQYF.

This rearrangement joins TRBV7-8 to TRBJ2-7; 8 positions match TRBD2. Germline CDR1 and CDR2: SGHVS and FQNEAQ. Trimming took 5 bases from V and 3 from J; bases not matched to a gene: 6. This CDR3 has 14 amino acids. Here the CDR3 reads CASSEGLAGYEQYF. CDR3 bases: TGTGCCAGCAGCGAGGGGCTAGCGGGCTACGAGCAGTACTTC.

The chain employs TRBV4-2 and TRBJ2-1, with D tentatively TRBD2 (6 bases). V was clipped by 6 bases and J by 1 base, with 13 bases between them. The CDR3 has 15 amino acids. The germline CDR1 and CDR2 sequences are LGHNA and YNFKEQ. CDR3 loop: CASSLRELSYNEQFF. CDR3 coding DNA: TGTGCCAGCAGTCTACGGGAGTTGTCCTACAATGAGCAGTTCTTC.

The chain couples TRBV5-4 to TRBJ1-4; D remains ambiguous. The CDR3 has 13 residues. CDR1 and CDR2 (germline): SGHNT, YYREEE (reference sequence). V lost 4 bases and J 7 bases, leaving 11 bases between the germline ends. The CDR3 loop reads CASSLSPSEKLFF. In DNA, the CDR3 is TGTGCCAGCAGCCTTAGTCCAAGTGAAAAACTGTTTTTT.

The chain combines TRBV5-6 with TRBJ2-3, with no clear D. In germline, CDR1 is SGHDT, CDR2 YYEEEE. The ends were cut back, 1 base at V and 6 bases at J, with 12 bases in the middle. CDR3 length: 14 amino acids. The CDR3 DNA reads TGTGCCAGCAGCTTGCTACGACGTGAGGATACGCAGTATTTT. It is translated as CASSLLRREDTQYF.

V usage is TRBV6-4 and J usage is TRBJ2-7, with TRBD2 as a possible D gene (6 bases). The V end lost 0 bases, the J end lost 2 bases, and 14 bases lay between the germline ends. Germline values: CDR1 MRHNA, CDR2 SNTAGT. This CDR3 region has 16 residues. CDR3 region: CASSDSKAGLTYEQYF. The CDR3, as DNA: TGTGCCAGCAGTGACTCGAAAGCGGGCCTAACCTACGAGCAGTACTTC.

V gene TRBV25-1 combines with J gene TRBJ1-5; a possible D gene is TRBD1 (6 bases). V was clipped by 4 bases and J by 4 bases, with 14 bases between them. This CDR3 has 15 residues. Germline V lookup: CDR1 MGHDK, CDR2 SYGVNS. CDR3 bases: TGTGCCAGCAGTGGGGCCACAGGGCTAAATCAGCCCCAGCATTTT. Protein sequence: CASSGATGLNQPQHF. Using reference TRBV25-1 and TRBJ1-5 for the parts outside the CDR3, the full variable domain is EADIYQTPRYLVIGTGKKITLECSQTMGHDKMYWYQQDPGMELHLIHYSYGVNSTEKGDLSSESTVSRIRTEHFPLTLESARPSHTSQYLCASSGATGLNQPQHFGDGTRLSIL.

The chain couples TRBV5-1 to TRBJ2-5; no firm D call. CDR1 SGHRS and CDR2 YFSETQ come from the germline V gene. The length of the CDR3 is 12 residues. V dropped 5 bases and J dropped 5 bases, with 10 bases sitting between them. CDR3 sequence reads: CASRATRETQYF. CDR3 sequence (DNA): TGCGCCAGCAGGGCGACGCGGGAGACCCAGTACTTC.

The V call is TRBV4-2, the J call TRBJ1-1; D is unresolved. CDR3 size: 12 residues. The V and J ends lost 4 bases and 8 bases respectively, with 11 bases between them. Germline V gene lookup returns CDR1 LGHNA and CDR2 YNFKEQ. The CDR3 sequence is CASSPSAGEAFF. DNA for the CDR3: TGTGCCAGCAGCCCCTCCGCCGGCGAAGCTTTCTTT.

The V call is TRBV6-5, the J call TRBJ1-4, with no clear D. Germline assignment: CDR1 MNHEY and CDR2 SVGAGI. CDR3 size: 16 residues. V was cut by 0 bases and J by 6 bases, with 14 bases left in between. The CDR3 nucleotides are TGTGCCAGCAGTTACTCCGGCTCAACCCGACATGAAAAACTGTTTTTT. Amino acids: CASSYSGSTRHEKLFF.

The chain recombines TRBV10-3 with TRBJ2-1; TRBD2 agrees at 7 bases. Trimming at V came to 11 bases and at J to 1 base, leaving 5 bases not matched to a gene. Germline loops: CDR1 ENHRY, CDR2 SYGVKD. The CDR3 totals 13 residues. Here the CDR3 DNA reads TGTGCCGCCGGGGGAGGGTCCTACAATGAGCAGTTCTTC. Residues: CAAGGGSYNEQFF.

CDR3 nucleotides: TGTGCCAGCAGCCGGGACCTAAACACCGGGGAGCTGTTTTTT. Translated, it gives CASSRDLNTGELFF. The chain is built from TRBV5-4 and TRBJ2-2; either TRBD1 or TRBD2 may supply D (5 bases each). Trimming pared 4 bases from V and 2 bases from J, leaving 9 bases between. CDR1 is SGHNT and CDR2 is YYREEE in the germline V gene (reference sequence). This CDR3 is built from 14 residues. Variable domain in full (rest from reference TRBV5-4 and TRBJ2-2): ETGVTQSPTHLIKTRGQQVTLRCSSQSGHNTVSWYQQALGQGPQFIFQYYREEENGRGNFPPRFSGLQFPNYSSELNVNALELDDSALYLCASSRDLNTGELFFGEGSRLTVL.

This clone was seen more than once but under ten times. The chain recombines TRBV19 with TRBJ1-1; D unresolved. This CDR3 region has 14 residues. The V gene lost 6 bases and the J gene lost 1 base, with 12 bases spanning the gap. The germline V gene encodes CDR1 LNHDA and CDR2 SQIVND (reference sequence). The CDR3 DNA sequence: TGTGCCAGTAGGATATTAGAACCGAACACTGAAGCTTTCTTT. Amino acids: CASRILEPNTEAFF.

This chain links TRBV6-1 with TRBJ1-2; 9 bases are a match to TRBD1. The CDR3 is 13 amino acids. Germline CDR1 and CDR2: MNHNS and SASEGT. V shed 7 bases and J 9 bases; nucleotides not matched to a gene: 9. The CDR3 sequence is CASTPGQGSSYTF. The CDR3 nucleotides are TGTGCCAGCACCCCGGGACAGGGTAGTAGCTACACCTTC.

J is TRBJ2-3 and V is TRBV6-1; the match to TRBD1 covers 8 bases. The CDR3 runs 14 residues. V shed 4 bases and J 4 bases; nucleotides not matched to a gene: 4. CDR1 is MNHNS and CDR2 is SASEGT in the germline V gene. Here the CDR3 DNA reads TGTGCCAGCAGTGGGCAGGGGGCCGCAGATACGCAGTATTTT. This encodes CASSGQGAADTQYF.

The V call is TRBV6-5, the J call TRBJ1-5, with a weak D call TRBD1 (6 bases). Trimming cost V 6 bases and J 0 bases, with 12 bases left between them. Germline-derived CDR1 and CDR2 are MNHEY and SVGAGI. The CDR3 length is 15 residues. The CDR3, as DNA: TGTGCCAGCAGCCAGACAGGTTATAGCAATCAGCCCCAGCATTTT. Translated, it gives CASSQTGYSNQPQHF.

The chain carries TRBV7-9 and TRBJ2-7; D may correspond to TRBD1 or TRBD2 (5 bases each). The CDR3 sequence is 12 residues long. Looked up from germline, CDR1 is SEHNR and CDR2 is FQNEAQ (reference sequence). Trimming took 1 base from V and 12 from J, leaving 13 bases between them. The CDR3, as DNA: TGTGCCAGCAGCTTAGTCCAGCAGAGGGGGTACTTC. Its translation: CASSLVQQRGYF.

The chain links TRBV27 to TRBJ2-7; D is possibly TRBD1 (6 bases). This CDR3 has 15 amino acids. Deletions cut 5 bases from V and 0 bases from J, with 14 bases between. From germline, CDR1 is MNHEY and CDR2 SMNVEV (reference sequence). CDR3 loop: CASSSLRQASYEQYF. CDR3 bases: TGTGCCAGCAGTAGCTTAAGACAGGCCTCCTACGAGCAGTACTTC.

To note about this clone: This specimen includes other DNA sequences encoding the same CDR3. The chain has TRBV28 and TRBJ1-5, with a possible D match to TRBD1 (5 bases). V was pared by 6 bases and J by 5 bases, with 11 bases between. This CDR3 is built from 13 residues. From germline, CDR1 is MDHEN and CDR2 SYDVKM. CDR3 in amino acids: CASRSGGYQPQHF. The DNA for the CDR3 is TGTGCCAGCAGGTCCGGGGGTTATCAGCCCCAGCATTTT.

The genes are TRBV18 and TRBJ1-1; possible D gene TRBD1, 6 bases. Germline V lookup: CDR1 KGHSH, CDR2 LQKENI. V was clipped by 3 bases and J by 11 bases, with 13 bases between them. This CDR3 comprises 12 residues. This chain's CDR3 is CASSPPGQQAFF. The CDR3 coding sequence is TGTGCCAGCTCACCTCCGGGACAACAGGCTTTCTTT.

The V call is TRBV27, the J call TRBJ2-7; 9 positions match TRBD1. Unmatched junction bases numbered 7, after V lost 2 bases and J lost 5 bases. This CDR3 has 15 residues. In germline, CDR1 is MNHEY, CDR2 SMNVEV (reference sequence). The CDR3 spells CASSLKGQGIDEQYF. CDR3 sequence (DNA): TGTGCCAGCAGTTTAAAAGGACAGGGGATCGACGAGCAGTACTTC.

The V and J genes are TRBV18 and TRBJ2-7; 8 bases match TRBD2. This CDR3 has 15 amino acids. Germline V gene lookup returns CDR1 KGHSH and CDR2 LQKENI. After removal of 6 bases from V and 0 bases from J, the junction contained 7 bases not matched to a gene. In nucleotides, the CDR3 is TGTGCCAGCTCTTCCAGCGGGAGCCTCTCCTACGAGCAGTACTTC. This codes for CASSSSGSLSYEQYF.

This clone was counted a single time. This chain joins TRBV27 and TRBJ1-1, with D possibly TRBD1 on 5 matching bases. This CDR3 contains 16 residues. Germline loops: CDR1 MNHEY, CDR2 SMNVEV (reference sequence). V lost 6 bases to trimming and J lost 5 bases, with 22 bases between them. The CDR3 loop reads CASSPPRSGAGTEAFF. In DNA, the CDR3 is TGTGCCAGCAGCCCCCCGAGATCTGGGGCCGGGACTGAAGCTTTCTTT.

The V gene is TRBV6-7, the J gene TRBJ2-1, with D unresolved. TRBV6-7 is known as an ORF, though its function is uncertain. The V end was cut by 4 bases, the J end by 9 bases, with 19 bases between. This CDR3 has 15 amino acids. CDR3 loop: CASSCDPGLNPEQFF. The CDR3, as DNA: TGTGCCAGCAGTTGCGATCCCGGGCTCAACCCTGAGCAGTTCTTC.

The chain uses TRBV10-1 and TRBJ2-3, with D maybe TRBD1 (5 bases). CDR1 is WNHNN, CDR2 SYGVQD, per germline (reference sequence). V lost 4 bases, J lost 2 bases, and 13 bases lay in between. The CDR3 totals 15 residues. Here the CDR3 DNA reads TGCGCCAGCAGTGGATCAGGGTTATCCACAGATACGCAGTATTTT. Protein product: CASSGSGLSTDTQYF.

V usage is TRBV6-1 and J usage is TRBJ1-6, with D possibly TRBD1 on 6 matching bases. This CDR3 contains 14 residues. With 3 bases removed from V and 9 bases from J, the gap between germline ends came to 12 bases. Germline values: CDR1 MNHNS, CDR2 SASEGT. The CDR3 here is CASSDGGRGSPLHF. CDR3 sequence (DNA): TGTGCCAGCAGTGATGGGGGGCGAGGTTCACCCCTCCACTTT.

Of note for this clone: One junction end does not reproduce the germline sequence, and a read error may be involved. The rearrangement uses TRBV9 and TRBJ2-1; no definite D call. The CDR3 runs to 14 residues. The germline gives CDR1 SGDLS, CDR2 YYNGEE. This CDR3 reads CASSVGLTYDEQFF. CDR3 bases: TGTGCCAGCAGCGTAGGCCTTACCTACGATGAGCAGTTCTTC. The variable domain in full, with the rest retrieved from reference TRBV9 and TRBJ2-1, is DSGVTQTPKHLITATGQRVTLRCSPRSGDLSVYWYQQSLDQGLQFLIQYYNGEERAKGNILERFSAQQFPDLHSELNLSSLELGDSALYFCASSVGLTYDEQFFGPGTRLTVL.

The chain combines TRBV10-3 with TRBJ1-5; 8 bases align to TRBD1. After removal of 0 bases from V and 6 bases from J, the junction contained 4 bases not matched to a gene. Looked up from germline, CDR1 is ENHRY and CDR2 is SYGVKD. This CDR3 spans 15 amino acids. CDR3 sequence reads: CAISESKTGVQPQHF. The CDR3 region has the DNA TGTGCCATCAGTGAGTCGAAGACAGGGGTTCAGCCCCAGCATTTT.

This chain connects TRBV5-6 to TRBJ2-3, with TRBD1 as a possible D gene (5 bases). The germline gives CDR1 SGHDT, CDR2 YYEEEE. The V gene lost 0 bases and the J gene lost 1 base, with 9 bases spanning the gap. CDR3 size: 15 residues. CDR3 in amino acids: CASSLAGSGTDTQYF. Written as DNA, the CDR3 is TGTGCCAGCAGCTTGGCAGGGTCGGGCACAGATACGCAGTATTTT.